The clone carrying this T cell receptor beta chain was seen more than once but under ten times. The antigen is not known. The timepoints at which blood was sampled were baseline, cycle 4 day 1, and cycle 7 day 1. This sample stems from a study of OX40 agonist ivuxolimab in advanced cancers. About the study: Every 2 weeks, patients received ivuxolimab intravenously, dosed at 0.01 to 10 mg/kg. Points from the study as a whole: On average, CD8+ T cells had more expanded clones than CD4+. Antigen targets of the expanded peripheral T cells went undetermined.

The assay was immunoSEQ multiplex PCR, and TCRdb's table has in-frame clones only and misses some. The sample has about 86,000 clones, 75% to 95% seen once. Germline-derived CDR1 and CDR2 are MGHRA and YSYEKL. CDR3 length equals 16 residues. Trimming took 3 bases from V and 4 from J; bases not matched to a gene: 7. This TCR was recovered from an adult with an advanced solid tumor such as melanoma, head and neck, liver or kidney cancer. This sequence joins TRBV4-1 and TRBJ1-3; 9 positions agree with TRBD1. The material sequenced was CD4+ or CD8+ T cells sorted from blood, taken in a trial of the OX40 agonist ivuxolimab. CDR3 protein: CASSQGGTGKGNTIYF. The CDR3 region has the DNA TGCGCCAGCAGCCAGGGCGGGACAGGGAAAGGAAACACCATATATTTT.